Included here is one T cell receptor (beta chain) sequence, with context. The method was immunoSEQ multiplex PCR; TCRdb's version includes in-frame clones alone and lacks a portion of them. Seen here are about 75,000 clones, roughly 88% observed once, and the top ten hold 20% to 25%. This entry comes from a study of blood T cell repertoires in COVID-19. The CDR3 length is 19 residues. J was trimmed by 7 bases and V by 2 bases; bases with no gene match: 17. Per germline, CDR1 MNHNS and CDR2 SASEGT. The sample consisted of peripheral blood. The chain links TRBV6-1 to TRBJ2-3; 11 bases fit TRBD2. The sequence was obtained from a woman aged 45-65 years with acute or convalescent COVID-19. The CDR3 loop reads CASSEIPETSGTLLNTQYF. The CDR3 region has the DNA TGTGCCAGCAGTGAAATACCGGAGACTAGCGGGACCCTTCTAAATACGCAGTATTTT.